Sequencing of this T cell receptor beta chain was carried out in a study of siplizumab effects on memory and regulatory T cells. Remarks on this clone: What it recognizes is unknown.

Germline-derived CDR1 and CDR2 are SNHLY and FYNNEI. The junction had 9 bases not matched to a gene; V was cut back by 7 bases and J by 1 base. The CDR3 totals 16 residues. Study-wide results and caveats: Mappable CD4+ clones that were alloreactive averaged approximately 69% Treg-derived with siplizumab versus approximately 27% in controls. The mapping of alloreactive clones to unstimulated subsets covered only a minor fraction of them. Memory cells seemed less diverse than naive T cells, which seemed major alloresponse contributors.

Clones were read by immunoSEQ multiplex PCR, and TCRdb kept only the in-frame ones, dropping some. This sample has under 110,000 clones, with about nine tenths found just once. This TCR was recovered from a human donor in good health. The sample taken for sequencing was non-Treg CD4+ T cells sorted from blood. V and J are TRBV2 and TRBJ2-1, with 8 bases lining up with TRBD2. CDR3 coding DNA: TGTGCCAGCACCTCCCGGCTAGCGGGTTCCTACAATGAGCAGTTCTTC. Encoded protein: CASTSRLAGSYNEQFF.